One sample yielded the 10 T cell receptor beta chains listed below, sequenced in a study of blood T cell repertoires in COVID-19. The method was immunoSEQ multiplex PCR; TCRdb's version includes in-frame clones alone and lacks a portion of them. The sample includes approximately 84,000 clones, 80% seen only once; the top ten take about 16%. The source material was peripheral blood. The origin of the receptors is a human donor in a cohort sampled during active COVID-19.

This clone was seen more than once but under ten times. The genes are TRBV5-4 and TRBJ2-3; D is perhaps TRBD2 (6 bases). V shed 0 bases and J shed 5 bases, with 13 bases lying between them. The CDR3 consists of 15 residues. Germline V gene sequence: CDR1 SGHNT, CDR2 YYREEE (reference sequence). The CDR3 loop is CASSLAGVMGDTQYF. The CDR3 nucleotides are TGTGCCAGCAGCTTGGCGGGAGTTATGGGAGATACGCAGTATTTT.

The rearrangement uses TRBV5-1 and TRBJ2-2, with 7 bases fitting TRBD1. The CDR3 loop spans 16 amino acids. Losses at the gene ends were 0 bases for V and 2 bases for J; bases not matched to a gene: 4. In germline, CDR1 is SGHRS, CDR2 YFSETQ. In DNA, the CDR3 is TGCGCCAGCAGCTTGGTGGGACAGCAAAACACCGGGGAGCTGTTTTTT. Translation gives CASSLVGQQNTGELFF.

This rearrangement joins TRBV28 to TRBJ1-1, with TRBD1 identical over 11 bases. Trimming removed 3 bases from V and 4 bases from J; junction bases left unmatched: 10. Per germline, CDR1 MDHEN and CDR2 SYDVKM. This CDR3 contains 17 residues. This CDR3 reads CASSLAGLGQGGTEAFF. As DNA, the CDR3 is TGTGCCAGCAGTTTGGCTGGATTGGGACAGGGGGGCACTGAAGCTTTCTTT.

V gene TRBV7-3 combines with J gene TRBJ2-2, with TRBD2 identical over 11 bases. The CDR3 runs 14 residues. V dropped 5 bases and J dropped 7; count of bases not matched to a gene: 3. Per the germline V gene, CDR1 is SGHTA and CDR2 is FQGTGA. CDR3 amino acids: CASSPLAGGGELFF. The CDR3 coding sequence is TGTGCCAGCAGCCCTCTAGCGGGAGGCGGGGAGCTGTTTTTT.

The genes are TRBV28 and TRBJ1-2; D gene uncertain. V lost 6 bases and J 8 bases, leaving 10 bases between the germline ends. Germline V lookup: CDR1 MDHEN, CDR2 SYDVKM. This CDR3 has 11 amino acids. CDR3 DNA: TGTGCCAGCAGACGGGATGGCGGCTACACCTTC. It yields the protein CASRRDGGYTF.

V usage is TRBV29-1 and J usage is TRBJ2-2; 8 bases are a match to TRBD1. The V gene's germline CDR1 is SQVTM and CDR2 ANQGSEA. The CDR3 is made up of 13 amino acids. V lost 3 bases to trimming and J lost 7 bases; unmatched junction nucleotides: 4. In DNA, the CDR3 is TGCAGCGTTGACAGGGGGCAGGGCGGGGAGCTGTTTTTT. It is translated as CSVDRGQGGELFF.

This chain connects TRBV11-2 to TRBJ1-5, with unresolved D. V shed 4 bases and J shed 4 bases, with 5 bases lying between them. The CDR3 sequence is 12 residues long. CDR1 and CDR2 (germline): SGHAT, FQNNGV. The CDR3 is CASSSGNQPQHF. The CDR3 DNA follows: TGTGCCAGCAGCTCCGGGAATCAGCCCCAGCATTTT.

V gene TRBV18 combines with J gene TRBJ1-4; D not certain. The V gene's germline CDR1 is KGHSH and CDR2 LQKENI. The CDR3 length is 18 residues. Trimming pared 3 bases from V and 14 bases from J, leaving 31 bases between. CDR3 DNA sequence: TGTGCCAGCTCACCCCGGGCGACTAGGGAAACTGATCCGGAGCGGCTGTTTTTT. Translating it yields CASSPRATRETDPERLFF.

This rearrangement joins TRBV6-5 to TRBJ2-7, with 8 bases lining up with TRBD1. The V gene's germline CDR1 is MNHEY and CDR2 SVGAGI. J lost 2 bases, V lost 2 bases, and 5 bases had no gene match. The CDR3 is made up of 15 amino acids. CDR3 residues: CASSYGDRRTYEQYF. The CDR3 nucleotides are TGTGCCAGCAGTTACGGGGACAGGAGAACCTACGAGCAGTACTTC.

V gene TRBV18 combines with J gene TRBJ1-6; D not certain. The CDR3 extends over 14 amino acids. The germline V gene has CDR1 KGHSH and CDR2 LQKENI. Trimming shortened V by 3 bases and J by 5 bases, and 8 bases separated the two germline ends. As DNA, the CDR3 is TGTGCCAGCTCACCCGGGAGTAATAATTCACCCCTCCACTTT. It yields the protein CASSPGSNNSPLHF.